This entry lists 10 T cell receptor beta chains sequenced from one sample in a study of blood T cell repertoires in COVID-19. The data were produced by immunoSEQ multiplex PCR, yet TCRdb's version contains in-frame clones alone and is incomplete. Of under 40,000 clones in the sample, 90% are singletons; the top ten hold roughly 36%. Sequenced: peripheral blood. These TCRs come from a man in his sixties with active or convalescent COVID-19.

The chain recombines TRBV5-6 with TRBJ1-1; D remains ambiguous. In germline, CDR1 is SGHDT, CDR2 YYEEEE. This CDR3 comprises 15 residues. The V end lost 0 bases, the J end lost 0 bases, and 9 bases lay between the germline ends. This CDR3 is CASSLGQALNTEAFF. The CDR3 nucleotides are TGTGCCAGCAGCTTGGGGCAGGCTTTGAACACTGAAGCTTTCTTT.

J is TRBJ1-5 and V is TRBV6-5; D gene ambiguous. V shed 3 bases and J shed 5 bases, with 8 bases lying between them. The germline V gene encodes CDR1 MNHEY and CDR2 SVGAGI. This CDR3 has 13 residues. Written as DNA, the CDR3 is TGTGCCAGCAGTTATACGGTAGATCAGCCCCAGCATTTT. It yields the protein CASSYTVDQPQHF.

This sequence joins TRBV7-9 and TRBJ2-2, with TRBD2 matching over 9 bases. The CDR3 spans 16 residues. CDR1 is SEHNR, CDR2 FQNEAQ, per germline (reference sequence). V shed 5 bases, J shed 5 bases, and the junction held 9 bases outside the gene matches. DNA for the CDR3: TGTGCCAGCAGCGTGCGGGGGGGCATCCTTACCGGGGAGCTGTTTTTT. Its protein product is CASSVRGGILTGELFF.

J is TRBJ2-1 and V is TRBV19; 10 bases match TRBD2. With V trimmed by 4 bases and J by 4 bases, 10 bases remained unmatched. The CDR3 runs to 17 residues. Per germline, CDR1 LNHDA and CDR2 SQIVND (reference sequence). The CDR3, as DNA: TGTGCCAGTAGTAGGGCTAGCGGGAGTCCCCCGTACAATGAGCAGTTCTTC. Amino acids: CASSRASGSPPYNEQFF.

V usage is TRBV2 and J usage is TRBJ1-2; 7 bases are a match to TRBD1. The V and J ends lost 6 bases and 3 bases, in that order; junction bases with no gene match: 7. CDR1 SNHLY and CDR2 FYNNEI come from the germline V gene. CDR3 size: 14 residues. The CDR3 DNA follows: TGTGCCAGCAGAGAGCTGACAGGGCACTATGGCTACACCTTC. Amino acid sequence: CASRELTGHYGYTF.

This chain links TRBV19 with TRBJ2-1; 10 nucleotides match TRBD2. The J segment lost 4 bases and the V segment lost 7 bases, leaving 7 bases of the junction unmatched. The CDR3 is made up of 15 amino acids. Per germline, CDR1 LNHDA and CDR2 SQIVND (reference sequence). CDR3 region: CASTPGLADYNEQFF. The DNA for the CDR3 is TGTGCCAGTACCCCTGGACTAGCGGATTACAATGAGCAGTTCTTC.

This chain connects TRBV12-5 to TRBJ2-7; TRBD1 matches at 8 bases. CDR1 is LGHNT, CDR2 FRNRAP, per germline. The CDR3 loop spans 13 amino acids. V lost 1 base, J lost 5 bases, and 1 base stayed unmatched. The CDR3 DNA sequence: TGTGCTAGTGGTTTGGCAGGGGGCAACGAGCAGTACTTC. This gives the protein CASGLAGGNEQYF. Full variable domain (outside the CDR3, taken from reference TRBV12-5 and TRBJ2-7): DARVTQTPRHKVTEMGQEVTMRCQPILGHNTVFWYRQTMMQGLELLAYFRNRAPLDDSGMPKDRFSAEMPDATLATLKIQPSEPRDSAVYFCASGLAGGNEQYFGPGTRLTVT.

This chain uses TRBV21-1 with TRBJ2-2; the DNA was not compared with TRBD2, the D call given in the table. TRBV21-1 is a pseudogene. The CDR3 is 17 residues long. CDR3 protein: CASSIRDSLSGTGELFF. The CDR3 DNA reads TGTGCCAGCAGCATCCGGGACTCTCTCTCGGGCACCGGGGAGCTGTTTTTT.

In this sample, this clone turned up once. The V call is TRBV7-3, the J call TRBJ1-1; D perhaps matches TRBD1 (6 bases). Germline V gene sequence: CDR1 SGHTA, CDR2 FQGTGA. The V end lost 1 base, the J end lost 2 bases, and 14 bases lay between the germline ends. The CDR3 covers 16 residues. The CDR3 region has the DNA TGTGCCAGCAGCTTAAAGTACCGGGGGGCCAACACTGAAGCTTTCTTT. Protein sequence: CASSLKYRGANTEAFF.

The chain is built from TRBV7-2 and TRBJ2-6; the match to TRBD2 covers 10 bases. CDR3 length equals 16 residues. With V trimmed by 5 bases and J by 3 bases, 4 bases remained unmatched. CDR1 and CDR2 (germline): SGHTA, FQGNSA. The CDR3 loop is CASSPASGSGANVLTF. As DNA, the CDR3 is TGTGCCAGCAGCCCCGCTAGCGGGAGTGGGGCCAACGTCCTGACTTTC.